Following are 21 T cell receptor beta chains from one sample sequenced in a study of radiation and T cells in renal cell carcinoma. Time point noted: blood 2 weeks post-SBRT. Treatment indicated: 15 Gy SBRT to primary tumor, nephrectomy 4 weeks later. Here immunoSEQ multiplex PCR was the method, and the copy in TCRdb shows in-frame clones only, minus some. The sample includes tens of thousands of clones, about 80% of them seen just once. The material sequenced was blood, taken from a patient whose treatment included radiotherapy and nephrectomy. The origin of the receptors is a woman in her 70s with renal cell carcinoma.

V gene TRBV7-3 combines with J gene TRBJ2-5; TRBD1 aligns across 7 bases. Germline V CDR1 and CDR2: SGHTA, FQGTGA. V lost 6 bases to trimming and J lost 1 base; unmatched junction nucleotides: 8. CDR3 size: 15 residues. In nucleotides, the CDR3 is TGTGCCAGCAGTTACACCGGGACAGCCCAAGAGACCCAGTACTTC. Protein product: CASSYTGTAQETQYF.

The rearrangement links TRBV7-8 to TRBJ1-1, with unresolved D. Between the trimmed V and J ends, which lost 5 bases and 2 bases, there was a span of 12 bases. This CDR3 comprises 14 residues. CDR1 SGHVS and CDR2 FQNEAQ come from the germline V gene. Written as DNA, the CDR3 is TGTGCCAGCAGCACAACGGCAGATAACACTGAAGCTTTCTTT. Protein sequence: CASSTTADNTEAFF.

The chain carries TRBV19 and TRBJ2-4; 8 bases map to TRBD1. The germline V gene encodes CDR1 LNHDA and CDR2 SQIVND (reference sequence). The CDR3 runs to 16 residues. J lost 1 base, V lost 7 bases, and 9 bases had no gene match. The chain's CDR3 is CASNPGGIGAKNIQYF. The CDR3 DNA sequence: TGTGCCAGTAATCCAGGGGGCATTGGGGCCAAAAACATTCAGTACTTC. The full variable domain, rest sourced from reference TRBV19 and TRBJ2-4, is DGGITQSPKYLFRKEGQNVTLSCEQNLNHDAMYWYRQDPGQGLRLIYYSQIVNDFQKGDIAEGYSVSREKKESFPLTVTSAQKNPTAFYLCASNPGGIGAKNIQYFGAGTRLSVL.

This chain connects TRBV7-9 to TRBJ1-2; D unclear. The CDR3 is made up of 12 amino acids. Trimming removed 5 bases from V and 0 bases from J, with 4 bases in between. Looked up from germline, CDR1 is SEHNR and CDR2 is FQNEAQ (reference sequence). For the CDR3, the DNA is TGTGCCAGCAGCCCAACTAACTATGGCTACACCTTC. This gives the protein CASSPTNYGYTF. Filled out from reference TRBV7-9 and TRBJ1-2, the complete variable domain reads DTGVSQNPRHKITKRGQNVTFRCDPISEHNRLYWYRQTLGQGPEFLTYFQNEAQLEKSRLLSDRFSAERPKGSFSTLEIQRTEQGDSAMYLCASSPTNYGYTFGSGTRLTVV.

The chain employs TRBV7-6 and TRBJ1-1; 7 positions match TRBD1. The trim removed 3 bases at V and 0 bases at J, leaving 1 base unmatched. This CDR3 region has 14 residues. Germline loops: CDR1 SGHVS, CDR2 FNYEAQ. The CDR3 DNA reads TGTGCCAGCAGCTTGGGACAGCTGAACACTGAAGCTTTCTTT. This codes for CASSLGQLNTEAFF.

The chain combines TRBV5-5 with TRBJ2-7; the D gene could be TRBD1 or TRBD2 (5 bases each). This CDR3 has 16 residues. The ends were cut back, 0 bases at V and 3 bases at J, with 16 bases in the middle. The germline V gene has CDR1 SGHKS and CDR2 YYEKEE (reference sequence). The chain's CDR3 is CASSLAGTSGLYEQYF. The CDR3 coding sequence is TGTGCCAGCAGCTTGGCAGGGACCTCAGGACTCTACGAGCAGTACTTC.

This clone showed up just once. V usage is TRBV19 and J usage is TRBJ2-1; TRBD2 matches 7 bases. This CDR3 has 15 residues. Trimming took 1 base from V and 4 from J; bases not matched to a gene: 4. The germline CDR1 and CDR2 sequences are LNHDA and SQIVND (reference sequence). In DNA, the CDR3 is TGTGCCAGTAGTATAGGACTAGCCGATTACAATGAGCAGTTCTTC. It encodes CASSIGLADYNEQFF.

The rearrangement uses TRBV5-6 and TRBJ2-3; a possible D gene is TRBD2 (6 bases). The CDR3 is 15 residues long. Trimming stripped 2 bases from V and 3 bases from J, with 13 bases between. Germline loops: CDR1 SGHDT, CDR2 YYEEEE. The CDR3 protein is CASSFYAEGTDTQYF. As DNA, the CDR3 is TGTGCCAGCAGCTTTTACGCGGAGGGGACAGATACGCAGTATTTT. The variable domain in full, with the rest retrieved from reference TRBV5-6 and TRBJ2-3, is DAGVTQSPTHLIKTRGQQVTLRCSPKSGHDTVSWYQQALGQGPQFIFQYYEEEERQRGNFPDRFSGHQFPNYSSELNVNALLLGDSALYLCASSFYAEGTDTQYFGPGTRLTVL.

The chain employs TRBV5-1 and TRBJ1-2; no clear D. The V end lost 4 bases, the J end lost 7 bases, and 11 bases lay between the germline ends. The CDR3 extends over 12 amino acids. Germline CDR1 and CDR2: SGHRS and YFSETQ. CDR3 loop: CASSPEGGGYTF. DNA for the CDR3: TGCGCCAGCAGCCCGGAGGGAGGTGGCTACACCTTC.

This clone has only one observation. V and J are TRBV9 and TRBJ2-1, with 11 bases identical to TRBD2. CDR1 and CDR2 (germline): SGDLS, YYNGEE. The CDR3 extends over 21 amino acids. V trimming: 1 base; J trimming: 0 bases; junction bases outside the gene matches: 15. The CDR3 sequence: CASSVRAGLAGGLTSYNEQFF. As DNA, the CDR3 is TGTGCCAGCAGCGTACGAGCGGGTCTAGCGGGGGGCCTCACCTCCTACAATGAGCAGTTCTTC.

This clone was picked up a small number of times. The CDR3: CASSYNPGQGSNEQFF. The CDR3 DNA follows: TGTGCCAGCAGTTACAACCCGGGACAGGGGAGTAATGAGCAGTTCTTC. This chain connects TRBV27 to TRBJ2-1; TRBD1 agrees at 10 bases. Germline CDR1 and CDR2: MNHEY and SMNVEV (reference sequence). Losses at the gene ends were 4 bases for V and 7 bases for J; bases not matched to a gene: 10. The CDR3 has 16 amino acids.

This clone was seen more than once but under ten times. The rearrangement joins TRBV10-2 to TRBJ2-1; 10 bases align to TRBD1. J lost 7 bases, V lost 8 bases, and 8 bases had no gene match. This CDR3 comprises 14 residues. The V gene's germline CDR1 is WSHSY and CDR2 SAAADI. This chain's CDR3 is CASGPGQGINEQFF. The CDR3 nucleotides are TGCGCCAGCGGGCCGGGACAGGGGATTAATGAGCAGTTCTTC.

On this clone itself: Other nucleotide sequences in the sample specify the same CDR3. The chain links TRBV7-9 to TRBJ1-5, with TRBD1 matching over 7 bases. This CDR3 region has 13 residues. CDR1 is SEHNR, CDR2 FQNEAQ, per germline (reference sequence). V shed 2 bases, J shed 5 bases, and the junction held 0 bases outside the gene matches. CDR3 coding DNA: TGTGCCAGCAGCTTACAGGGGGATCAGCCCCAGCATTTT. Its translation is CASSLQGDQPQHF.

The V and J genes are TRBV10-3 and TRBJ1-5; perhaps TRBD1 as D (5 bases). Between the trimmed V and J ends, which lost 2 bases and 3 bases, there was a span of 11 bases. Looked up from germline, CDR1 is ENHRY and CDR2 is SYGVKD. The CDR3 covers 15 residues. CDR3 DNA: TGTGCCATCAGTGAGAGGGGCAGGGACAATCAGCCCCAGCATTTT. It encodes CAISERGRDNQPQHF.

This chain uses TRBV29-1 with TRBJ2-7, with D perhaps matching TRBD1 (5 bases). This CDR3 spans 13 amino acids. Germline lookup yields CDR1 SQVTM and CDR2 ANQGSEA. V lost 3 bases to trimming and J lost 6 bases, with 15 bases between them. The chain's CDR3 is CSVDRPGLSEQYF. The CDR3 DNA reads as TGCAGCGTTGACAGGCCAGGGCTCTCCGAGCAGTACTTC.

This rearrangement joins TRBV28 to TRBJ2-7; no reliable D call. V dropped 3 bases and J dropped 4 bases, with 7 bases sitting between them. This CDR3 is 12 amino acids long. Germline CDR1 is MDHEN and CDR2 is SYDVKM. The CDR3 is CASSFNRYEQYF. The CDR3 nucleotides read TGTGCCAGCAGTTTCAACCGATACGAGCAGTACTTC.

The chain carries TRBV14 and TRBJ1-1, with D unclear. CDR1 and CDR2 (germline): SGHDN, FVKESK. V was pared by 2 bases and J by 4 bases, with 14 bases between. The CDR3 runs to 15 residues. CDR3 protein: CASSQSAGRGTEAFF. CDR3 in DNA: TGTGCCAGCAGCCAATCCGCCGGCCGGGGCACTGAAGCTTTCTTT.

This clone was detected only a few times. The chain couples TRBV7-8 to TRBJ2-3; D ambiguous. This CDR3 has 14 residues. Trimming cost V 0 bases and J 4 bases, with 8 bases left between them. In germline, CDR1 is SGHVS, CDR2 FQNEAQ. The CDR3 DNA follows: TGTGCCAGCAGCTTAGCAACGGTCCCAGATACGCAGTATTTT. Protein: CASSLATVPDTQYF.

The J gene is TRBJ1-1, the V gene TRBV4-1; tentative D call: TRBD1 (5 bases). The CDR3 consists of 12 residues. V was pared by 6 bases and J by 1 base, with 6 bases between. CDR1 MGHRA and CDR2 YSYEKL come from the germline V gene. The chain's CDR3 is CASSTGNTEAFF. The CDR3 DNA follows: TGCGCCAGCAGTACAGGGAACACTGAAGCTTTCTTT.

Only a few counts were recorded for this clone. The chain recombines TRBV10-3 with TRBJ1-1, with unresolved D. CDR3 size: 13 residues. V lost 2 bases and J 10 bases, leaving 14 bases between the germline ends. Germline V lookup: CDR1 ENHRY, CDR2 SYGVKD. Here the CDR3 DNA reads TGTGCCATCAGTGAGAGGAACGGGATGGGAGCTTTCTTT. This sequence encodes CAISERNGMGAFF.

The J gene is TRBJ2-7, the V gene TRBV19; 9 bases are shared with TRBD1. V trimming: 4 bases; J trimming: 6 bases; junction bases outside the gene matches: 7. Germline V gene lookup returns CDR1 LNHDA and CDR2 SQIVND (reference sequence). This CDR3 comprises 14 residues. The CDR3 DNA reads as TGTGCCAGTAGTACCGGGACAGGGCCCCTCGAGCAGTACTTC. It yields the protein CASSTGTGPLEQYF.